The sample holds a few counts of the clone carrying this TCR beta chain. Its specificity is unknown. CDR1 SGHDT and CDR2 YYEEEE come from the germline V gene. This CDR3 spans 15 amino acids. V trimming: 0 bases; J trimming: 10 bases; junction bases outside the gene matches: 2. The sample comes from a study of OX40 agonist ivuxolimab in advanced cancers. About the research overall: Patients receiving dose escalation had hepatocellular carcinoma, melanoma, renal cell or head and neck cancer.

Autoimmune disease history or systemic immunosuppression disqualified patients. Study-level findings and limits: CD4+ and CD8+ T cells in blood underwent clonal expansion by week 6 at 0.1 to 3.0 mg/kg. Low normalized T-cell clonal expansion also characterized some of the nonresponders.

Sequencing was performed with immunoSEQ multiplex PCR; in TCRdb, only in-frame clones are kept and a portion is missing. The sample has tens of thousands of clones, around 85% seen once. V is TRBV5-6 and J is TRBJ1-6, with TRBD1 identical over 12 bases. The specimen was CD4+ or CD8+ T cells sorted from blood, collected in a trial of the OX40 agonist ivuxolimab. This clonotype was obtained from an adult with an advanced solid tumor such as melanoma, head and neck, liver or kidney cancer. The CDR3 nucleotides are TGTGCCAGCAGCTTGGCCGGGACAGGGGGCTCACCCCTCCACTTT. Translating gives CASSLAGTGGSPLHF.